This entry features one T cell receptor beta chain sequence. Its antigen remains unidentified. Amplification of TCR beta CDR3 regions was performed using RNA transcripts as template. HTBI primers were the set used in a first-round RT-PCR of the TCR CDR3. TCRdb used MiXCR to reprocess the multiplex PCR reads, holding one entry per CDR3 protein. The sample lists some 740,000 distinct CDR3 sequences; about 15% were seen once. In patients aged 18 to 65, hyperthyroidism was newly diagnosed, with duration under 2 months. PBMCs were collected from a roughly 10 ml volume of fresh peripheral blood. These data originate in a study of T cells in Graves' hyperthyroidism and ophthalmopathy. This CDR3 is built from 11 residues. The V gene's germline CDR1 is WSHSY and CDR2 SAAADI. V lost 5 bases and J 7 bases, leaving 5 bases between the germline ends. General study findings and limits: Separating ophthalmopathy from stable hyperthyroidism was achieved by a 13 V-J model.

This receptor was taken from a woman aged 18-29 years with Graves' hyperthyroidism. The chain uses TRBV10-2 and TRBJ2-2, with D unresolved. The sample comprised blood. CDR3 loop: CASSSRGELFF. In nucleotides, the CDR3 is TGCGCCAGCAGTAGCCGCGGGGAGCTGTTTTTT.